These 28 T cell receptor beta chains came from one sample sequenced in a study of shared clonotypes between healthy human individuals. Assay used: immunoSEQ multiplex PCR; TCRdb lists only in-frame clones, some missing. The data show approximately 330,000 clones, with roughly 70% seen just once and 10% held by the top ten. The sequenced sample consisted of memory CD4+ T cells sorted from blood. Subset of the sample: CD45RA-negative fraction. The receptors were sampled from a man aged 30-40 years in good health.

The chain has TRBV9 and TRBJ2-5; D may match TRBD1 or TRBD2 (5 bases each). Germline V lookup: CDR1 SGDLS, CDR2 YYNGEE. The V end lost 0 bases, the J end lost 9 bases, and 12 bases lay between the germline ends. The CDR3 length is 13 residues. The DNA for the CDR3 is TGTGCCAGCAGCGTAGGAGGGGATGTGGCCCAGTACTTC. It yields the protein CASSVGGDVAQYF.

The J gene is TRBJ1-3, the V gene TRBV9, with D possibly being TRBD1 (5 bases). The germline V and J ends were trimmed by 0 bases and 0 bases, with 13 bases remaining between them. There are 17 residues in the CDR3. CDR1 and CDR2 (germline): SGDLS, YYNGEE. The CDR3 DNA sequence: TGTGCCAGCAGCGTAGAATTATATGACAGCTCTGGAAACACCATATATTTT. Amino acid sequence: CASSVELYDSSGNTIYF.

The rearrangement links TRBV29-1 to TRBJ2-5; 8 bases line up with TRBD2. This CDR3 is built from 11 residues. V lost 7 bases, J lost 4 bases, and 2 bases stayed unmatched. From germline, CDR1 is SQVTM and CDR2 ANQGSEA. The DNA for the CDR3 is TGCAGCGGGGGGACTAGAGAGACCCAGTACTTC. It is translated as CSGGTRETQYF.

CDR3: CASSGIRGGKYNEQFF. Here the CDR3 DNA reads TGTGCCAGCAGCGGGATACGAGGCGGGAAGTACAATGAGCAGTTCTTC. This chain joins TRBV7-9 and TRBJ2-1; perhaps TRBD2 as D (6 bases). This CDR3 contains 16 residues. Trimming shortened V by 5 bases and J by 4 bases, and 18 bases separated the two germline ends. CDR1 and CDR2 (germline): SEHNR, FQNEAQ (reference sequence). The full variable domain, with the rest looked up from reference TRBV7-9 and TRBJ2-1, is DTGVSQNPRHKITKRGQNVTFRCDPISEHNRLYWYRQTLGQGPEFLTYFQNEAQLEKSRLLSDRFSAERPKGSFSTLEIQRTEQGDSAMYLCASSGIRGGKYNEQFFGPGTRLTVL.

This clone was picked up many times. The chain carries TRBV30 and TRBJ1-4, with TRBD1 matching over 10 bases. CDR1 and CDR2 from the germline V gene are GTSNPN and SVGIG (reference sequence). V dropped 2 bases and J dropped 5; count of bases not matched to a gene: 20. The CDR3 has 20 residues. The CDR3: CAWSPITIGTGEDWNEKLFF. The CDR3 nucleotides read TGTGCCTGGAGTCCCATTACCATCGGGACAGGGGAGGATTGGAATGAAAAACTGTTTTTT.

The chain joins TRBV10-3 to TRBJ2-7; 9 nucleotides align to TRBD2. The CDR3 length is 15 residues. Per the germline V gene, CDR1 is ENHRY and CDR2 is SYGVKD. With 3 bases clipped from V and 3 bases from J, the junction kept 6 bases outside the gene matches. The CDR3 is CAISDGLAFVYEQYF. The CDR3 bases are TGTGCCATCAGTGATGGACTAGCGTTCGTCTACGAGCAGTACTTC.

This clone was counted a single time. This chain connects TRBV6-6 to TRBJ2-7; 7 bases line up with TRBD2. In germline, CDR1 is MNHNY, CDR2 SVGAGI (reference sequence). Trimming at V came to 0 bases and at J to 3 bases, leaving 8 bases not matched to a gene. The CDR3 is made up of 16 amino acids. The CDR3 DNA reads as TGTGCCAGCAGTTACTCAAGGCTAGCGGTGAACTACGAGCAGTACTTC. Amino acid sequence: CASSYSRLAVNYEQYF.

CDR3 in amino acids: CASRFTGGVNNYGYTF. In DNA form, the CDR3 reads TGCGCCAGCAGATTCACCGGGGGAGTGAACAACTATGGCTACACCTTC. The J gene is TRBJ1-2, the V gene TRBV5-1; a weak D match, TRBD1 (5 bases). The V and J ends lost 5 bases and 2 bases respectively, with 19 bases between them. The CDR3 is 16 residues long. The germline CDR1 and CDR2 sequences are SGHRS and YFSETQ.

The chain combines TRBV7-2 with TRBJ2-7; tentatively, D is TRBD2 (6 bases). V dropped 3 bases and J dropped 2 bases, with 14 bases sitting between them. In germline, CDR1 is SGHTA, CDR2 FQGNSA. This CDR3 has 15 residues. CDR3 region: CASSFSSDYTYEQYF. The CDR3 nucleotides are TGTGCCAGCAGCTTCTCTTCGGACTACACCTACGAGCAGTACTTC.

This clone was seen more than once but under ten times. This sequence joins TRBV5-6 and TRBJ2-1; the D gene could be TRBD1 or TRBD2 (7 bases each). The length of the CDR3 is 14 residues. The V end was cut by 4 bases, the J end by 2 bases, with 10 bases between. Germline assignment: CDR1 SGHDT and CDR2 YYEEEE. As DNA, the CDR3 is TGTGCCAGCAGCCCAGGGGGGGCCTACAATGAGCAGTTCTTC. It translates to CASSPGGAYNEQFF.

The chain joins TRBV7-2 to TRBJ1-5, with D perhaps TRBD1 (6 bases). The CDR3 sequence is 15 residues long. Germline CDR1 and CDR2: SGHTA and FQGNSA. Trimming stripped 2 bases from V and 2 bases from J, with 10 bases between. This CDR3 reads CASSLQGSRNQPQHF. Here the CDR3 DNA reads TGTGCCAGCAGCTTACAGGGGTCTCGCAATCAGCCCCAGCATTTT. Using reference TRBV7-2 and TRBJ1-5 for the parts outside the CDR3, the full variable domain is GAGVSQSPSNKVTEKGKDVELRCDPISGHTALYWYRQSLGQGLEFLIYFQGNSAPDKSGLPSDRFSAERTGGSVSTLTIQRTQQEDSAVYLCASSLQGSRNQPQHFGDGTRLSIL.

The chain joins TRBV5-5 to TRBJ1-4; unclear D gene. CDR1 and CDR2 from the germline V gene are SGHKS and YYEKEE (reference sequence). The CDR3 is 13 residues long. Trimming removed 0 bases at V and 10 bases at J, with 10 bases between. In nucleotides, the CDR3 is TGTGCCAGCAGCTTGGGACCAGGCGGAAAACTGTTTTTT. This gives the protein CASSLGPGGKLFF.

This chain links TRBV6-6 with TRBJ2-1; 7 nucleotides line up with TRBD1. Germline V gene sequence: CDR1 MNHNY, CDR2 SVGAGI (reference sequence). CDR3 size: 14 residues. The V gene end was trimmed by 5 bases and the J gene end by 1 base; junction bases not matched to a gene: 2. The DNA of the CDR3 is TGTGCCAGCAGTCACAGGGGTTCCTACAATGAGCAGTTCTTC. Its protein product is CASSHRGSYNEQFF.

J is TRBJ1-1 and V is TRBV2; TRBD1 aligns across 8 bases. V gave up 7 bases and J gave up 1 base; unmatched junction bases: 8. Germline V CDR1 and CDR2: SNHLY, FYNNEI. The CDR3 loop spans 15 amino acids. The CDR3 sequence is CASKSNRGRNTEAFF. The CDR3 DNA sequence: TGTGCCAGCAAATCGAACAGGGGGAGGAACACTGAAGCTTTCTTT.

J is TRBJ2-7 and V is TRBV5-1; 7 positions match TRBD1. Looked up from germline, CDR1 is SGHRS and CDR2 is YFSETQ. After removal of 4 bases from V and 2 bases from J, the junction contained 3 bases not matched to a gene. The CDR3 length is 13 residues. DNA for the CDR3: TGCGCCAGCAGCCAGACAGGGCCCTACGAGCAGTACTTC. The encoded protein is CASSQTGPYEQYF.

In DNA form, the CDR3 reads TGTGCCAGCAGTTTACGCAAATACAATGAGCAGTTCTTC. Protein sequence: CASSLRKYNEQFF. The chain links TRBV28 to TRBJ2-1; D is uncertain. Trimming took off 2 bases at V and 4 bases at J, with 6 bases between the two ends. Germline V gives CDR1 MDHEN, CDR2 SYDVKM. The CDR3 contains 13 residues. Using reference TRBV28 and TRBJ2-1 for the parts outside the CDR3, the full variable domain is DVKVTQSSRYLVKRTGEKVFLECVQDMDHENMFWYRQDPGLGLRLIYFSYDVKMKEKGDIPEGYSVSREKKERFSLILESASTNQTSMYLCASSLRKYNEQFFGPGTRLTVL.

This chain links TRBV28 with TRBJ2-7, with a tentative D call TRBD2 (5 bases). This CDR3 has 15 amino acids. CDR1 is MDHEN and CDR2 is SYDVKM in the germline V gene. Trimming stripped 6 bases from V and 3 bases from J, with 18 bases between. The CDR3 protein is CASRPGDLGRYEQYF. DNA for the CDR3: TGTGCCAGCAGGCCCGGGGATTTAGGCCGCTACGAGCAGTACTTC.

This clone was recorded only once. The chain has TRBV19 and TRBJ2-4; TRBD2 matches at 8 bases. V gave up 6 bases and J gave up 9 bases; unmatched junction bases: 13. This CDR3 has 15 amino acids. CDR1 and CDR2 (germline): LNHDA, SQIVND (reference sequence). For the CDR3, the DNA is TGTGCCAGTAGCCGACAGGACGGGGGGGGAGGCATTCAGTACTTC. Translation: CASSRQDGGGGIQYF.

The chain recombines TRBV25-1 with TRBJ2-1, with 12 bases aligning to TRBD2. The V gene's germline CDR1 is MGHDK and CDR2 SYGVNS. The V and J ends lost 4 bases and 4 bases, in that order; junction bases with no gene match: 8. The CDR3 runs to 17 residues. The CDR3 is CASSGPGLAGSYNEQFF. CDR3 in DNA: TGTGCCAGCAGTGGACCGGGACTAGCGGGTTCGTACAATGAGCAGTTCTTC.

The chain has TRBV18 and TRBJ2-1; 10 nucleotides line up with TRBD2. The V gene end was trimmed by 5 bases and the J gene end by 6 bases; junction bases not matched to a gene: 10. Germline loops: CDR1 KGHSH, CDR2 LQKENI. The CDR3 is 16 amino acids. CDR3 DNA: TGTGCCAGCTCATACTTAGCGGGAGGTTTCCCCAATGAGCAGTTCTTC. Translating gives CASSYLAGGFPNEQFF.

The chain has TRBV28 and TRBJ2-7; D may correspond to TRBD1 or TRBD2 (7 bases each). V was shortened by 5 bases and J by 0 bases, with 17 bases between the two germline ends. The CDR3 totals 16 residues. Germline V gene lookup returns CDR1 MDHEN and CDR2 SYDVKM. The CDR3 protein is CASSPGGQRPSYEQYF. The CDR3 nucleotides are TGTGCCAGCAGTCCGGGGGGACAGAGGCCCTCCTACGAGCAGTACTTC.

This chain joins TRBV29-1 and TRBJ1-2; maybe TRBD1 (6 bases). Germline V gene data show CDR1 as SQVTM and CDR2 as ANQGSEA. The CDR3 length is 14 residues. Deletions cut 5 bases from V and 3 bases from J, with 16 bases between. CDR3 coding DNA: TGCAGCGTTAGTTTCCAGGGGCTCTACTATGGCTACACCTTC. As protein: CSVSFQGLYYGYTF. Complete variable domain (other parts from reference TRBV29-1 and TRBJ1-2): SAVISQKPSRDICQRGTSLTIQCQVDSQVTMMFWYRQQPGQSLTLIATANQGSEATYESGFVIDKFPISRPNLTFSTLTVSNMSPEDSSIYLCSVSFQGLYYGYTFGSGTRLTVV.

V gene TRBV28 combines with J gene TRBJ2-7, with 8 bases aligning to TRBD1. The CDR3 is made up of 19 amino acids. Germline lookup yields CDR1 MDHEN and CDR2 SYDVKM. Trimming cost V 3 bases and J 3 bases; bases outside gene matches: 19. The CDR3 is CASSLGFILSGGEFYEQYF. The CDR3 DNA follows: TGTGCCAGCAGTTTGGGCTTCATCTTGTCAGGGGGCGAGTTCTACGAGCAGTACTTC.

This clone has at least ten counts. The chain recombines TRBV7-2 with TRBJ1-4, with a weak D call TRBD1 (5 bases). CDR1 SGHTA and CDR2 FQGNSA come from the germline V gene. The CDR3 spans 16 residues. With 1 base removed from V and 11 bases from J, the gap between germline ends came to 20 bases. The CDR3 sequence: CASSLGAGAKAGKLFF. The CDR3 DNA reads TGTGCCAGCAGCTTAGGAGCCGGGGCCAAGGCTGGGAAACTGTTTTTT.

The V and J genes are TRBV5-1 and TRBJ2-1; D may correspond to TRBD1 or TRBD2 (7 bases each). Per the germline V gene, CDR1 is SGHRS and CDR2 is YFSETQ. CDR3 length: 16 residues. The V end lost 1 base, the J end lost 6 bases, and 17 bases lay between the germline ends. The CDR3 reads CASSLRSQGGFNEQFF. The CDR3 region has the DNA TGCGCCAGCAGCTTGAGAAGCCAGGGGGGGTTCAATGAGCAGTTCTTC.

The chain has TRBV5-1 and TRBJ2-1, with unresolved D. The ends were cut back, 4 bases at V and 6 bases at J, with 11 bases in the middle. Germline V gene data show CDR1 as SGHRS and CDR2 as YFSETQ. The CDR3 is 13 amino acids. The DNA of the CDR3 is TGCGCCAGCAGCAACCCTGAATCCAATGAGCAGTTCTTC. This sequence encodes CASSNPESNEQFF.

The chain has TRBV2 and TRBJ1-1; 7 bases line up with TRBD1. V was clipped by 6 bases and J by 4 bases; unmatched bases: 5. Germline-derived CDR1 and CDR2 are SNHLY and FYNNEI. This CDR3 region has 13 residues. The CDR3 DNA is TGTGCCAGCAGCTACAGGGGTAGCACTGAAGCTTTCTTT. Amino acids: CASSYRGSTEAFF.

V gene TRBV5-1 combines with J gene TRBJ1-2; 8 bases agree with TRBD1. CDR1 is SGHRS and CDR2 is YFSETQ in the germline V gene. With V trimmed by 4 bases and J by 4 bases, 9 bases remained unmatched. The length of the CDR3 is 15 residues. CDR3 sequence reads: CASSPGQAGTYGYTF. The CDR3 nucleotides are TGCGCCAGCAGCCCGGGACAGGCCGGAACCTATGGCTACACCTTC.